These T cell receptor beta chains were read from a single sample in a study of blood T cell repertoires in COVID-19. TCRdb's table, derived via immunoSEQ multiplex PCR, lists solely in-frame clones and lacks some. This table has around 300,000 clones, over 75% appearing once. The sequenced sample was peripheral blood. All receptors come from a woman between 65 and 79 years old with acute or convalescent COVID-19. Both conserved end residues are part of each CDR3. A D gene is named only where the DNA matches it firmly. Rows may omit the clone size; those that give it use once, few, many or a size class.

>TRBD2|17|.|TRBJ2-1|TRBV5-6
TGTGCCAGCATGACCGTATTTAGCGGGGGGCCTGAGAATGAGCAGTTCTTC
CASMTVFSGGPENEQFF
>.|13|.|TRBJ1-1|TRBV11-2
TGTGCCAGCAGCTTAGATTCGAGGGTCGGAGCTTTCTTT
CASSLDSRVGAFF
>.|15|few|TRBJ2-7|TRBV27
TGTGCCAGCAGTTTTTCCTCAACAGGGACCTACGAGCAGTACTTC
CASSFSSTGTYEQYF
>TRBD1|14|.|TRBJ2-5|TRBV7-8
TGTGCCAGCAGCAAAAACAGGGGGATGAAGACCCAGTACTTC
CASSKNRGMKTQYF
>.|13|.|TRBJ1-1|TRBV5-1
TGCGCCAGCAGCTTCAGCGGGAACACTGAAGCTTTCTTT
CASSFSGNTEAFF
>.|10|.|TRBJ2-1|TRBV2
TGTGCCAGCGGGCACAATGAGCAGTTCTTC
CASGHNEQFF
>.|13|.|TRBJ1-6|TRBV10-3
TGTGCCATCAGGGGGGCAGAGAATTCACCCCTCCACTTT
CAIRGAENSPLHF
>.|12|.|TRBJ2-5|TRBV6-5
TGTGCCAGCAGCCAGGGTGGACGGACCCAGTACTTC
CASSQGGRTQYF
>TRBD2|17|.|TRBJ2-5|TRBV5-1
TGCGCCAGCAGCTCCCGGGGGGGAGCGGGGCGTCCCGGGACCCAGTACTTC
CASSSRGGAGRPGTQYF
>TRBD1|16|.|TRBJ2-5|TRBV3-1/TRBV3-2
TGTGCCAGCAGCCAGTGGGACCGGGACAGGGTCGAGACCCAGTACTTC
CASSQWDRDRVETQYF
>.|15|.|TRBJ1-2|TRBV5-1
TGCGCCAGCAGCTTGGGACTAGACGGACCCTATGGCTACACCTTC
CASSLGLDGPYGYTF
>.|14|.|TRBJ1-2|TRBV6-5
TGTGCCAGCAGTTACTACGGGGGGCCGTATGGCTACACCTTC
CASSYYGGPYGYTF
>.|15|.|TRBJ1-2|TRBV6-5
TGTGCCAGCAGCCGCCAAGGGGGGGCGAGTAATGGCTACACCTTC
CASSRQGGASNGYTF
>.|14|.|TRBJ1-2|TRBV9
TGTGCCAGCAGCGTAGCTCCAGGGGACAATAGCTACACCTTC
CASSVAPGDNSYTF
>TRBD2|13|.|TRBJ2-5|TRBV5-1
TGCGCCAGCAGCTTGGAGCGGGGAAAGACCCAGTACTTC
CASSLERGKTQYF
>TRBD2|16|.|TRBJ2-1|TRBV5-4
TGTGCCAGCAGCCCCGGGGGGGGCGCGGGTCTCAATGAGCAGTTCTTC
CASSPGGGAGLNEQFF
>.|14|.|TRBJ1-1|TRBV6-5
TGTGCCAGCAGTTACTCGACAGACGGGACTGAAGCTTTCTTT
CASSYSTDGTEAFF
>.|13|.|TRBJ2-7|TRBV5-8
TGTGCCAGCAGCCATCTCACACGCTACGAGCAGTACTTC
CASSHLTRYEQYF
>.|12|.|TRBJ1-1|TRBV12-3/TRBV12-4
TGTGCCAGCTCTGAGGAATGGACTGAAGCTTTCTTT
CASSEEWTEAFF
>TRBD1|15|once|TRBJ1-2|TRBV5-1
TGCGCCAGCAGCGATGAGGGGGCGCCGAGGGAAGGCTACACCTTC
CASSDEGAPREGYTF
>.|16|.|TRBJ2-2|TRBV4-1
TGCGCCAGCAGCCAAGCGGGAGTAAGCACGACCGGGGAGCTGTTTTTT
CASSQAGVSTTGELFF
>.|11|.|TRBJ2-7|TRBV6-6
TGTGCCAGCAGGCGAGAGAGCGAGCAGTACTTC
CASRRESEQYF
>TRBD1|16|few|TRBJ2-3|TRBV5-1
TGCGCCAGCAGCTTGGGGACAGGGCTCACCACAGATACGCAGTATTTT
CASSLGTGLTTDTQYF
>TRBD1|14|.|TRBJ2-7|TRBV5-1
TGCGCCAGCAGCCGGGACAGGAGCTCCTACGAGCAGTACTTC
CASSRDRSSYEQYF
>.|14|few|TRBJ1-6|TRBV5-6
TGTGCCAGCAGCTTTCAGGACACCGGTTCACCCCTCCACTTT
CASSFQDTGSPLHF